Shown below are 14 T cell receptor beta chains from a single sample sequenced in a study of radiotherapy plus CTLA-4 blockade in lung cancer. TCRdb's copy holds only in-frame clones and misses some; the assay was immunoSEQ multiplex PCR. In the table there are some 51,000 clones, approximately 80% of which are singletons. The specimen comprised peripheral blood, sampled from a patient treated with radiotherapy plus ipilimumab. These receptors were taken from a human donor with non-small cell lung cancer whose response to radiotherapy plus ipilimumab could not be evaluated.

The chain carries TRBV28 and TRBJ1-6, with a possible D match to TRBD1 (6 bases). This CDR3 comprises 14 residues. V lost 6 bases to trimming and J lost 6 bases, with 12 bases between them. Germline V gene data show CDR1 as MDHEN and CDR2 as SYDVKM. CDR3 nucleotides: TGTGCCAGCAGCCTGGGACAATTTAATTCACCCCTCCACTTT. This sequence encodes CASSLGQFNSPLHF.

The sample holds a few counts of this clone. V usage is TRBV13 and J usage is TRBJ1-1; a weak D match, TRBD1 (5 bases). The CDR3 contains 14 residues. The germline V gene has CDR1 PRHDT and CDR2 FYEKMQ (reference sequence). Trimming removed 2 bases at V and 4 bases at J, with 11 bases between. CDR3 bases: TGTGCCAGCAGCTTACAGGGTTTGGTCACTGAAGCTTTCTTT. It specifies CASSLQGLVTEAFF. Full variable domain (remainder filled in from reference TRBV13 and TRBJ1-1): AAGVIQSPRHLIKEKRETATLKCYPIPRHDTVYWYQQGPGQDPQFLISFYEKMQSDKGSIPDRFSAQQFSDYHSELNMSSLELGDSALYFCASSLQGLVTEAFFGQGTRLTVV.

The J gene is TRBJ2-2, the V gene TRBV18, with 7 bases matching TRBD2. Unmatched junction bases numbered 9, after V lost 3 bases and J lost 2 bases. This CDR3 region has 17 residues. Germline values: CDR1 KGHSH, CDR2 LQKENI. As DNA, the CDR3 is TGTGCCAGCTCACCCCCGAGCAAGCGGGGTAACACCGGGGAGCTGTTTTTT. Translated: CASSPPSKRGNTGELFF.

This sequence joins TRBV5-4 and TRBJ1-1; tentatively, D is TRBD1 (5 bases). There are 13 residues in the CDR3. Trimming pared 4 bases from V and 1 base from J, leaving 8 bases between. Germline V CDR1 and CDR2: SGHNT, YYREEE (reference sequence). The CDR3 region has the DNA TGTGCCAGCAGCCTTGACAGGAACACTGAAGCTTTCTTT. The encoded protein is CASSLDRNTEAFF.

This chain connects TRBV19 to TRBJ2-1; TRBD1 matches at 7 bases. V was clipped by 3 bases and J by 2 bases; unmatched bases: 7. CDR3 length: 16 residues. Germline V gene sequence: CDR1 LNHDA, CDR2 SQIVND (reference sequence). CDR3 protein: CASSIYRGITYNEQFF. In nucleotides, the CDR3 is TGTGCCAGTAGTATCTACAGGGGTATAACCTACAATGAGCAGTTCTTC.

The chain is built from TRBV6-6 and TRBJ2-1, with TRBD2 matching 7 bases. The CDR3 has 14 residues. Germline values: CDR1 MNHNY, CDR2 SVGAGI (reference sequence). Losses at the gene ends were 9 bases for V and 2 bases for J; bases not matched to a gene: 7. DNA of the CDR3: TGTGCCAGTTGGGGGGGACTTACCTACAATGAGCAGTTCTTC. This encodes CASWGGLTYNEQFF.

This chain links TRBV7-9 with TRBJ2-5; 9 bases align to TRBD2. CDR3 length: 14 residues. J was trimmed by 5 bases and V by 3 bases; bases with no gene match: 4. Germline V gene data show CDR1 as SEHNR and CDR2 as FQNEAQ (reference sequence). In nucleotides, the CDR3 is TGTGCCAGCAGCTTCGGGACTAGCTTCGAGACCCAGTACTTC. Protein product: CASSFGTSFETQYF.

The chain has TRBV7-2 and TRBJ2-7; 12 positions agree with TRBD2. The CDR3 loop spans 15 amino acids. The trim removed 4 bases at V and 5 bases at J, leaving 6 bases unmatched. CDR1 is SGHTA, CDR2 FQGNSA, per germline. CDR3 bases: TGTGCCAGCAGCTCCCGACTAGCGGGGGACAACGAGCAGTACTTC. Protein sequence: CASSSRLAGDNEQYF.

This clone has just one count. CDR3 sequence: CASSLLARNTDTQYF. CDR3 DNA: TGTGCCAGCAGTTTACTAGCGAGAAACACAGATACGCAGTATTTT. V gene TRBV27 combines with J gene TRBJ2-3; TRBD2 is a possible D gene (6 bases). Trimming cost V 2 bases and J 2 bases, with 11 bases left between them. The CDR3 is 15 amino acids. Germline-derived CDR1 and CDR2 are MNHEY and SMNVEV (reference sequence).

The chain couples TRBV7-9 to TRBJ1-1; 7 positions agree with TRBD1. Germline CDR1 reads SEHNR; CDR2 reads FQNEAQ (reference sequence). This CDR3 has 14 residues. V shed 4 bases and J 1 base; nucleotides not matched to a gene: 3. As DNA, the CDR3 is TGTGCCAGCAGCTCGGGACAGTCGAACACTGAAGCTTTCTTT. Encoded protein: CASSSGQSNTEAFF.

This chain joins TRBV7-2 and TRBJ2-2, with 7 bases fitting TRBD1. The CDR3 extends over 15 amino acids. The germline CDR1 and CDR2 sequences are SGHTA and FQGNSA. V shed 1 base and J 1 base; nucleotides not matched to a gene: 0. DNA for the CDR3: TGTGCCAGCAGCTTAGGGGACAGGAACACCGGGGAGCTGTTTTTT. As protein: CASSLGDRNTGELFF. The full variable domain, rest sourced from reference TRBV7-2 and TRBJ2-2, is GAGVSQSPSNKVTEKGKDVELRCDPISGHTALYWYRQSLGQGLEFLIYFQGNSAPDKSGLPSDRFSAERTGGSVSTLTIQRTQQEDSAVYLCASSLGDRNTGELFFGEGSRLTVL.

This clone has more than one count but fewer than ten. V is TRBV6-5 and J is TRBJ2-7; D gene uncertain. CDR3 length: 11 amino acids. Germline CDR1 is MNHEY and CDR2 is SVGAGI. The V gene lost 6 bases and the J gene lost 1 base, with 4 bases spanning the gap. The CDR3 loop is CASSPSYEQYF. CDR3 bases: TGTGCCAGCAGCCCTTCCTACGAGCAGTACTTC.

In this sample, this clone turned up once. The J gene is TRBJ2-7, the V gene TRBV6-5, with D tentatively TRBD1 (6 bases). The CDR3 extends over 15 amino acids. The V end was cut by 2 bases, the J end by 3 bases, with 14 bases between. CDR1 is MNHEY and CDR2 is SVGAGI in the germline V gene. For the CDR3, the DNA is TGTGCCAGCAGTTACGGCGGTGGGGGCATCTACGAGCAGTACTTC. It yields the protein CASSYGGGGIYEQYF.

In DNA, the CDR3 is TGTGCCAGCAGTAGCCGCGGACAGGGAGGGTCAGGGGAGCTGTTTTTT. It encodes CASSSRGQGGSGELFF. The rearrangement joins TRBV6-6 to TRBJ2-2; D is possibly TRBD1 (8 bases). The germline V gene encodes CDR1 MNHNY and CDR2 SVGAGI (reference sequence). V was trimmed by 5 bases and J by 8 bases, leaving 21 bases between them. The CDR3 spans 16 residues.